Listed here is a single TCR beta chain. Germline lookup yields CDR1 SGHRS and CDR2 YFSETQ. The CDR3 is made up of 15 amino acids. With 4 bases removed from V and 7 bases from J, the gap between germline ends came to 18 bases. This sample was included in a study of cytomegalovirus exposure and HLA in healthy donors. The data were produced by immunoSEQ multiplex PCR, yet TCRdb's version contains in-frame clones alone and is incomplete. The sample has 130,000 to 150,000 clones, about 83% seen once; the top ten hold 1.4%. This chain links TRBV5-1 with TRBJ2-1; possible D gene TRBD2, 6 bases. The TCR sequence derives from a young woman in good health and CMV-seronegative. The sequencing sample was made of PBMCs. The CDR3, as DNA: TGCGCCAGCAGCGTGGGGACTGCGTTGGGAAATGAGCAGTTCTTC. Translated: CASSVGTALGNEQFF.